The subject of this entry is one T cell receptor beta chain. Treatment given: roughly 18 received Ad26.COV2.S at low or high dose, single or two shots; a few received placebo; per-sample allocation not given. Day 63 after the first vaccine or placebo injection was the time point for sampling. Within Boston, the person who donated was an adult of 18-55 years. The trim removed 0 bases at V and 7 bases at J, leaving 6 bases unmatched. The CDR3 length is 16 residues. CDR1 is ENHRY and CDR2 is SYGVKD in the germline V gene. Only in-frame clones appear in the TCRdb table, and some are missing; sequencing was by immunoSEQ multiplex PCR. Seen here are a few hundred thousand clones, 90% observed once, and the top ten hold less than 4.5%. This sample is drawn from a study of Ad26.COV2.S vaccination and SARS-CoV-2 variants. Across the whole study: Donor got 5x10^10 or 1x10^11 viral particles of Ad26.COV2.S.

The rearrangement joins TRBV10-3 to TRBJ1-2, with TRBD1 matching over 12 bases. The material was peripheral blood, obtained in a trial of Ad26.COV2.S vaccine versus placebo. The sequence derives from a person aged 18 to 65 who received the Ad26.COV2.S COVID-19 vaccine or a placebo. In DNA, the CDR3 is TGTGCCATCAGTGAGTCAGGGACAGGGGGCGCGAGTGGCTACACCTTC. This sequence encodes CAISESGTGGASGYTF.